The clone carrying this T cell receptor beta chain was detected a few times. The target antigen is unknown. Researchers built TCR beta libraries using quantitative 5'-RACE with molecular barcodes. TCRdb recomputed calls from the 5' RACE reads with MiXCR, one row per CDR3 protein. The table records 750,000 to 850,000 distinct CDR3 sequences, about an eighth of them present only once. The data belong to a study of CD8 T cells in ankylosing spondylitis. Study outcomes and limitations: Ankylosing spondylitis blood seemed to carry a telltale TCR beta motif made of fewer than 10 highly homologous variants. Certain motif variants had earlier been reported in reactive arthritis synovial fluid and blood. Disease-linked clones bore a CD8+ phenotype, appearing relatively rarely in peripheral blood. There was reportedly significant enrichment of clones that were disease-linked in matched ankylosing spondylitis synovial fluid.

The sample consisted of blood, either unsorted or a sorted T cell fraction (not recorded which). The receptor was isolated from a male donor with ankylosing spondylitis.

Written as DNA, the CDR3 is TGCGCCAGCAGCTCCTTGACAGCCGAAAGCTCCTACAATGAGCAGTTCTTC. Translated: CASSSLTAESSYNEQFF. The rearrangement uses TRBV5-1 and TRBJ2-1; a possible D gene is TRBD1 (5 bases). V was pared by 3 bases and J by 0 bases, with 16 bases between. Germline assignment: CDR1 SGHRS and CDR2 YFSETQ. This CDR3 is 17 amino acids long.